This passage covers 10 T cell receptor beta chains from one sample sequenced in a study of cytomegalovirus exposure and HLA in healthy donors (dated by TCRdb to the late 2010s). The receptor library was made with the immunoSEQ multiplex PCR assay. For the multiplex PCR, a mixture combining 60 forward primers for TCR Vbeta segments and 13 reverse primers for TCR Jbeta segments was used. What TCRdb holds here is the immuneACCESS table cut down to in-frame rearrangements. Part of the clones is not present; checked against another copy, under half of the missing clones reflect an unresolved V gene, and the others are unexplained. The sample includes some 96,000 clones, with 60% to 75% observed a single time. The ten largest clonotypes hold approximately 3% of the sample. The sample consisted of PBMCs. Source of these receptors: a man aged 55 to 70 in good health and CMV-seronegative.

The genes are TRBV28 and TRBJ1-2, with D hard to call. CDR1 and CDR2 from the germline V gene are MDHEN and SYDVKM. The V and J ends lost 3 bases and 2 bases respectively, with 7 bases between them. This CDR3 has 13 residues. CDR3 sequence reads: CASSFGRNYGYTF. CDR3 bases: TGTGCCAGCAGTTTTGGCAGAAACTATGGCTACACCTTC.

The chain combines TRBV11-3 with TRBJ2-2; D is possibly TRBD2 (6 bases). The CDR3 runs 16 residues. The V gene lost 1 base and the J gene lost 0 bases, with 9 bases spanning the gap. Germline values: CDR1 SGHNT, CDR2 YENEEA. The CDR3 coding sequence is TGTGCCAGCAGCTTAGGGAGGGGTGCGAACACCGGGGAGCTGTTTTTT. Translated, it gives CASSLGRGANTGELFF.

V usage is TRBV27 and J usage is TRBJ1-2; 7 bases match TRBD1. The CDR3 length is 11 residues. V was pared by 9 bases and J by 8 bases, with 6 bases of the junction left unmatched. Germline V gives CDR1 MNHEY, CDR2 SMNVEV (reference sequence). Here the CDR3 reads CASQGVGGYTF. CDR3 nucleotide sequence: TGTGCCAGTCAGGGGGTGGGGGGCTACACCTTC.

The gene calls are TRBV6-5 and TRBJ2-7; 10 nucleotides line up with TRBD1. Germline CDR1 MNHEY, CDR2 SVGAGI. V lost 5 bases and J lost 5; bases outside the gene matches: 6. The CDR3 contains 14 residues. CDR3 coding DNA: TGTGCCAGCAGTCCAAGACAGGGGGCGGACGAGCAGTACTTC. This translates into CASSPRQGADEQYF.

The chain is built from TRBV10-3 and TRBJ1-3, with 8 bases identical to TRBD1. The CDR3 runs to 17 residues. The ends lost 1 base at V and 0 bases at J; junction bases unmatched: 5. Looked up from germline, CDR1 is ENHRY and CDR2 is SYGVKD. The CDR3 DNA reads as TGTGCCATCAGTGAGTTCCGGACAGGGACCTCTGGAAACACCATATATTTT. This codes for CAISEFRTGTSGNTIYF.

The chain links TRBV9 to TRBJ1-2, with TRBD1 matching 8 bases. This CDR3 is built from 14 residues. The junction had 9 bases not matched to a gene; V was cut back by 6 bases and J by 5 bases. CDR1 is SGDLS and CDR2 is YYNGEE in the germline V gene. The CDR3 bases are TGTGCCAGCATGCAGGGGGCGGGACCATATGGCTACACCTTC. It encodes CASMQGAGPYGYTF.

As DNA, the CDR3 is TGTGCCAGCAGCAAGAGTGAGACAGGCTCCTACGAGCAGTACTTC. Translated: CASSKSETGSYEQYF. V is TRBV21-1 and J is TRBJ2-7; the table calls TRBD1, which could not be checked here. TRBV21-1 is described as a pseudogene. CDR3 size: 15 residues.

This clone was seen more than once but under ten times. The gene calls are TRBV27 and TRBJ2-7; a weak D match, TRBD2 (5 bases). Germline lookup yields CDR1 MNHEY and CDR2 SMNVEV (reference sequence). Trimming took 2 bases from V and 6 from J, leaving 5 bases between them. The CDR3 is 11 residues long. The CDR3 reads CASSLGSEQYF. The DNA of the CDR3 is TGTGCCAGCAGTTTAGGGAGCGAGCAGTACTTC.

This chain uses TRBV6-6 with TRBJ1-2; the D gene is possibly TRBD1 (5 bases). The length of the CDR3 is 16 residues. Per germline, CDR1 MNHNY and CDR2 SVGAGI (reference sequence). V lost 7 bases to trimming and J lost 3 bases, with 21 bases between them. The CDR3 here is CASKAGGEGGYYGYTF. For the CDR3, the DNA is TGTGCCAGCAAAGCCGGGGGGGAGGGCGGCTACTATGGCTACACCTTC.

This clone was detected once. V gene TRBV7-2 combines with J gene TRBJ2-1; D is perhaps TRBD2 (5 bases). The V and J ends lost 5 bases and 6 bases respectively, with 14 bases between them. Germline V lookup: CDR1 SGHTA, CDR2 FQGNSA. The CDR3 totals 14 residues. For the CDR3, the DNA is TGTGCCAGCAGCCCTGGTAGCGCTAGCAATGAGCAGTTCTTC. Encoded protein: CASSPGSASNEQFF.